This T cell receptor beta chain was sequenced for a study of vaccination and CD4 T cells after COVID-19. This sample's treatment: roughly ten-day PBMC culture with coronavirus spike peptide pools or control peptides (ViraFEST assay). About this clonotype itself: Its target is unknown.

Cultured CD4+ T-cell DNA underwent Oncomine TCR Beta short-read sequencing. The source of extracted genomic DNA was cultured CD4+ T cells. Each CDR3 protein is one row after TCRdb ran MiXCR on the PCR reads. This sample has some 16,000 distinct CDR3 sequences; 45% to 55% occur once, and the top ten carry 7.5% to 10%. The TCR sequence derives from a human donor who had recovered from COVID-19. The sequenced sample consisted of CD4+ T cells from blood, cultured in vitro.

In DNA, the CDR3 is TGTGCCAGTAGTCCACAGGGCCAGAAGACCCAGTACTTC. It codes for CASSPQGQKTQYF. This chain uses TRBV19 with TRBJ2-5, with D perhaps TRBD1 (6 bases). This CDR3 is built from 13 residues. In germline, CDR1 is LNHDA, CDR2 SQIVND (reference sequence). V lost 5 bases and J lost 6, with 13 bases in between.